This TCR beta chain was sequenced during a study of graft-versus-host responses after intestinal transplantation. About the study: Anti-thymocyte globulin induction, then tacrolimus and steroids for approximately 3 years, went to all recipients. Notes on the study in general: Recipient marrow showed GvH clones, some seen first in ileum or blood. Early post-transplant HvG declines showed an association with peak circulating GvH clone levels. High graft-versus-host to host-versus-graft clonal ratios were seen in allografts of patients with graft-donor T cell macrochimerism.

Profiling relied on immunoSEQ multiplex PCR, and the TCRdb table lists in-frame clones only, not all of them. Of roughly 97,000 clones in the sample, about nine tenths were seen once. On this clone: The antigen is unknown.

The TCR comes from a human donor who was the organ donor for an intestinal transplant. The specimen was unstimulated CD4+ T cells sorted from spleen or lymph node cells, collected before transplant.

For the CDR3, the DNA is TGTGCCAGCAGCTCCGGACTAGCGGGGGGACAAGAGACCCAGTACTTC. It is translated as CASSSGLAGGQETQYF. The rearrangement links TRBV5-4 to TRBJ2-5, with 14 bases lining up with TRBD2. The CDR3 covers 16 residues. Germline CDR1 is SGHNT and CDR2 is YYREEE (reference sequence). The J segment lost 2 bases and the V segment lost 3 bases, leaving 3 bases of the junction unmatched.